Following are 19 T cell receptor beta chains from one sample sequenced in a study of blood T cell repertoires in COVID-19. This table comes from immunoSEQ multiplex PCR, and its TCRdb copy is limited to in-frame clones, with some not included. The repertoire holds about 150,000 clones, with 75% to 90% as singletons. Sequenced sample: peripheral blood. The receptors stem from a man aged 70 or older with acute or convalescent COVID-19.

This clone has only one observation. The chain joins TRBV7-9 to TRBJ2-7; D gene uncertain. V was pared by 3 bases and J by 0 bases, with 6 bases between. This CDR3 region has 13 residues. Germline V gene sequence: CDR1 SEHNR, CDR2 FQNEAQ (reference sequence). The CDR3 region has the DNA TGTGCCAGCAGCTTTTATTCCTCCTACGAGCAGTACTTC. Residues: CASSFYSSYEQYF.

J is TRBJ2-5 and V is TRBV7-2, with D tentatively TRBD2 (6 bases). Germline V lookup: CDR1 SGHTA, CDR2 FQGNSA. V gave up 1 base and J gave up 5 bases, with 8 bases separating them. This CDR3 contains 13 residues. The CDR3 loop reads CASSLGGGETQYF. DNA of the CDR3: TGTGCCAGCAGCTTAGGTGGGGGGGAGACCCAGTACTTC.

The chain carries TRBV19 and TRBJ1-3, with D maybe TRBD1 (5 bases). Germline lookup yields CDR1 LNHDA and CDR2 SQIVND (reference sequence). The CDR3 has 13 residues. Trimming took 10 bases from V and 0 from J, leaving 10 bases between them. The CDR3 reads CATRQFSGNTIYF. The CDR3 DNA follows: TGTGCCACCAGACAGTTCTCTGGAAACACCATATATTTT.

The rearrangement uses TRBV3-1 (or the pseudogene TRBV3-2) and TRBJ2-5; D might be TRBD1 (7 bases). The germline V gene has CDR1 LGHDT and CDR2 YNNKEL (reference sequence). Trimming cost V 4 bases and J 5 bases, with 14 bases left between them. The CDR3 spans 14 residues. The CDR3 bases are TGTGCCAGCAGCCCCCAGGGGGGTTTGGAGACCCAGTACTTC. Encoded protein: CASSPQGGLETQYF.

V and J are TRBV11-3 and TRBJ2-3; 11 nucleotides align to TRBD2. This CDR3 has 17 amino acids. Per the germline V gene, CDR1 is SGHNT and CDR2 is YENEEA. J was trimmed by 2 bases and V by 6 bases; bases with no gene match: 10. This CDR3 is CASSQGTSGMITDTQYF. DNA for the CDR3: TGTGCCAGCAGTCAAGGGACTAGCGGCATGATCACAGATACGCAGTATTTT.

This clone occurred once. This chain joins TRBV5-1 and TRBJ2-2, with TRBD2 matching 15 bases. The germline CDR1 and CDR2 sequences are SGHRS and YFSETQ. This CDR3 spans 18 amino acids. After removal of 4 bases from V and 6 bases from J, the junction contained 10 bases not matched to a gene. In DNA form, the CDR3 reads TGCGCCAGCAGCCAAGGACTAGCGGGAGGGCTCATCTCCGGGGAGCTGTTTTTT. This codes for CASSQGLAGGLISGELFF.

This clone appeared a single time. The chain combines TRBV5-1 with TRBJ2-3; 10 bases are a match to TRBD2. CDR3 length equals 18 residues. CDR1 is SGHRS and CDR2 is YFSETQ in the germline V gene. V shed 0 bases and J 2 bases; nucleotides not matched to a gene: 9. Written as DNA, the CDR3 is TGCGCCAGCAGCTTGGCTTCTAGCGGGAGCCAATTCACAGATACGCAGTATTTT. As protein: CASSLASSGSQFTDTQYF.

The rearrangement uses TRBV20-1 and TRBJ2-1, with 11 nucleotides matching TRBD2. V lost 6 bases to trimming and J lost 11 bases; unmatched junction nucleotides: 3. CDR3 length equals 11 residues. Per the germline V gene, CDR1 is DFQATT and CDR2 is SNEGSKA (reference sequence). Written as DNA, the CDR3 is TGCAGTGCGGGGACTAGCGGTAAGCAGTTCTTC. It is translated as CSAGTSGKQFF.

The V gene is TRBV7-9, the J gene TRBJ2-1; perhaps TRBD2 as D (7 bases). The CDR3 has 14 residues. With 5 bases removed from V and 9 bases from J, the gap between germline ends came to 17 bases. Germline lookup yields CDR1 SEHNR and CDR2 FQNEAQ (reference sequence). DNA for the CDR3: TGTGCCAGCAGCCCTGGGAGGGGGGACACTGAGCAGTTCTTC. This translates into CASSPGRGDTEQFF. Filled out from reference TRBV7-9 and TRBJ2-1, the complete variable domain reads DTGVSQNPRHKITKRGQNVTFRCDPISEHNRLYWYRQTLGQGPEFLTYFQNEAQLEKSRLLSDRFSAERPKGSFSTLEIQRTEQGDSAMYLCASSPGRGDTEQFFGPGTRLTVL.

The table lists this clone with a few counts. The genes are TRBV5-4 and TRBJ2-3; 12 bases are a match to TRBD2. J lost 4 bases, V lost 1 base, and 4 bases had no gene match. The CDR3 loop spans 16 amino acids. Germline loops: CDR1 SGHNT, CDR2 YYREEE (reference sequence). The CDR3 nucleotides are TGTGCCAGCAGCTTGTTCCTAGCGGGAGGGTCAGATACGCAGTATTTT. Its protein product is CASSLFLAGGSDTQYF. Filled out from reference TRBV5-4 and TRBJ2-3, the complete variable domain reads ETGVTQSPTHLIKTRGQQVTLRCSSQSGHNTVSWYQQALGQGPQFIFQYYREEENGRGNFPPRFSGLQFPNYSSELNVNALELDDSALYLCASSLFLAGGSDTQYFGPGTRLTVL.

This clone was observed a single time. This sequence joins TRBV29-1 and TRBJ1-2; a possible D gene is TRBD1 (6 bases). Trimming took off 5 bases at V and 4 bases at J, with 11 bases between the two ends. The CDR3 is 12 residues long. Per the germline V gene, CDR1 is SQVTM and CDR2 is ANQGSEA. This chain's CDR3 is CSVLGATYGYTF. Here the CDR3 DNA reads TGCAGCGTTCTGGGGGCGACCTATGGCTACACCTTC.

This chain connects TRBV9 to TRBJ1-3, with D perhaps matching TRBD1 (5 bases). V lost 3 bases and J lost 0, with 10 bases in between. CDR3 length equals 15 residues. CDR1 is SGDLS and CDR2 is YYNGEE in the germline V gene. The CDR3 nucleotides read TGTGCCAGCAGCGGCGGGACGGGCTCTGGAAACACCATATATTTT. Protein product: CASSGGTGSGNTIYF. The variable domain in full, completed from reference TRBV9 and TRBJ1-3, reads DSGVTQTPKHLITATGQRVTLRCSPRSGDLSVYWYQQSLDQGLQFLIQYYNGEERAKGNILERFSAQQFPDLHSELNLSSLELGDSALYFCASSGGTGSGNTIYFGEGSWLTVV.

The genes are TRBV7-5 and TRBJ2-7; the D segment call TRBD1 is taken from the table without a DNA check. TRBV7-5 has pseudogene status. This CDR3 region has 12 residues. The DNA for the CDR3 is TGTGCCAGAAGCCCCAGGGGTTACGAGCAGTACTTC. Amino acids: CARSPRGYEQYF.

V usage is TRBV5-4 and J usage is TRBJ2-1; D is ambiguous. This CDR3 comprises 12 residues. Germline V gives CDR1 SGHNT, CDR2 YYREEE (reference sequence). The germline V and J ends were trimmed by 5 bases and 4 bases, with 7 bases remaining between them. In DNA form, the CDR3 reads TGTGCCAGCAGTGTTTATTACAATGAGCAGTTCTTC. This translates into CASSVYYNEQFF. The variable domain in full, completed from reference TRBV5-4 and TRBJ2-1, reads ETGVTQSPTHLIKTRGQQVTLRCSSQSGHNTVSWYQQALGQGPQFIFQYYREEENGRGNFPPRFSGLQFPNYSSELNVNALELDDSALYLCASSVYYNEQFFGPGTRLTVL.

The chain has TRBV28 and TRBJ2-5; 15 bases map to TRBD2. The CDR3 has 18 residues. Germline V gene lookup returns CDR1 MDHEN and CDR2 SYDVKM. V shed 5 bases, J shed 0 bases, and the junction held 7 bases outside the gene matches. CDR3 loop: CASSRTSGRGGHQETQYF. DNA of the CDR3: TGTGCCAGCAGTCGGACTAGCGGGAGGGGGGGGCACCAAGAGACCCAGTACTTC. Combining the CDR3 with reference TRBV28 and TRBJ2-5 gives the whole variable domain DVKVTQSSRYLVKRTGEKVFLECVQDMDHENMFWYRQDPGLGLRLIYFSYDVKMKEKGDIPEGYSVSREKKERFSLILESASTNQTSMYLCASSRTSGRGGHQETQYFGPGTRLLVL.

The genes are TRBV12-5 and TRBJ2-1; possibly TRBD2 for D (6 bases). The V gene lost 1 base and the J gene lost 12 bases, with 22 bases spanning the gap. The germline CDR1 and CDR2 sequences are LGHNT and FRNRAP. The CDR3 runs to 16 residues. The CDR3 DNA is TGTGCTAGTGGTTTGGCACGGGGTAGCGGACCCGAGGGGCAGTTCTTC. This gives the protein CASGLARGSGPEGQFF.

The V and J genes are TRBV5-1 and TRBJ1-2, with a possible D match to TRBD1 (5 bases). This CDR3 is built from 15 residues. Germline loops: CDR1 SGHRS, CDR2 YFSETQ. V was cut by 0 bases and J by 2 bases, with 11 bases left in between. The CDR3 DNA reads TGCGCCAGCAGCTTGGAGGAGGGACCGAACTATGGCTACACCTTC. Translation: CASSLEEGPNYGYTF.

In regard to this clone: A much bigger clone sits one base away, suggesting this may be a read error. The chain joins TRBV7-6 to TRBJ1-1, with no clear D. CDR3 length: 13 residues. The germline CDR1 and CDR2 sequences are SGHVS and FNYEAQ. V was trimmed by 2 bases and J by 1 base, leaving 5 bases between them. CDR3: CASSLNKNTEAFF. The CDR3 region has the DNA TGTGCCAGCAGCTTAAACAAGAACACTGAAGCTTTCTTT.

This clone was counted ten times or more. The chain couples TRBV29-1 to TRBJ1-1; TRBD1 might be the D (6 bases). The CDR3 totals 12 residues. Germline CDR1 reads SQVTM; CDR2 reads ANQGSEA. Between the trimmed V and J ends, which lost 3 bases and 6 bases, there was a span of 11 bases. CDR3 sequence reads: CSVDRGGAEAFF. The CDR3 region has the DNA TGCAGCGTTGACAGGGGTGGGGCTGAAGCTTTCTTT.